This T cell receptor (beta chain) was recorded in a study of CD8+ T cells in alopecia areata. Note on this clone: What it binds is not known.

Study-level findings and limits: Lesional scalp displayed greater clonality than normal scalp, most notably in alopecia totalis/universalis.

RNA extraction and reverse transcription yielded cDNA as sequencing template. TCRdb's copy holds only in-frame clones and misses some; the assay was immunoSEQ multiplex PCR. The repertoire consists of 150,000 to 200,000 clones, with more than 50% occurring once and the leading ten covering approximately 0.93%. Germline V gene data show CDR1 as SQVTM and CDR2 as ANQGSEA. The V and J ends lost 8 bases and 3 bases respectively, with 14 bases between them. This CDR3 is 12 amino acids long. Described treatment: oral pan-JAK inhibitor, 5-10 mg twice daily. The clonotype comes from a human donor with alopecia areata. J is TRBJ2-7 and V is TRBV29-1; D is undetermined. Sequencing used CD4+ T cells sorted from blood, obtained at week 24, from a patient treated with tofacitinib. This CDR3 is CSPATSFYEQYF. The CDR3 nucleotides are TGCAGCCCCGCTACCTCGTTCTACGAGCAGTACTTC.